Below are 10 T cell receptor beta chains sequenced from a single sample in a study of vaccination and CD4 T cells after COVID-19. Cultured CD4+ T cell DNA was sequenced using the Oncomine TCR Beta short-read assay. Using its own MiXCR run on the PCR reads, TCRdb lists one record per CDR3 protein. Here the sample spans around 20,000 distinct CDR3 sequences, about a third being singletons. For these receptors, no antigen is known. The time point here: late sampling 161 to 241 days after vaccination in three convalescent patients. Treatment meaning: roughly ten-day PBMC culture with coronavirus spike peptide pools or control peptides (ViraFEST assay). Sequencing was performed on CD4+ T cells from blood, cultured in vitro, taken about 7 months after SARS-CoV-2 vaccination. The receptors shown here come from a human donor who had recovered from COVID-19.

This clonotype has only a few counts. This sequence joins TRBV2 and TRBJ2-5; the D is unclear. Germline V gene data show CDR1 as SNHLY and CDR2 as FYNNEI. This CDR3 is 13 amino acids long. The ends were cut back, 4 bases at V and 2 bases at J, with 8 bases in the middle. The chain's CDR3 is CASSGDIQETQYF. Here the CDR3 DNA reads TGTGCCAGCAGTGGCGACATACAAGAGACCCAGTACTTC.

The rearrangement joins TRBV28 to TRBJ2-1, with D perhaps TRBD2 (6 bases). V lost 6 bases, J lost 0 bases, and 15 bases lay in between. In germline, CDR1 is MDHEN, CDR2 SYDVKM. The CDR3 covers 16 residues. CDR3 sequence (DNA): TGTGCCAGCAGCCCGTTCCTAGCGTCCTCCTACAATGAGCAGTTCTTC. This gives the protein CASSPFLASSYNEQFF.

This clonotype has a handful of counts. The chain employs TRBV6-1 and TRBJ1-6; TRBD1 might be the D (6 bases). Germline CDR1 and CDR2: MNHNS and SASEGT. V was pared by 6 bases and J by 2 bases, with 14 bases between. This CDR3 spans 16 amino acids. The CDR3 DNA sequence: TGTGCCAGCAGACCAGGGGATGGCCCCTATAATTCACCCCTCCACTTT. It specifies CASRPGDGPYNSPLHF.

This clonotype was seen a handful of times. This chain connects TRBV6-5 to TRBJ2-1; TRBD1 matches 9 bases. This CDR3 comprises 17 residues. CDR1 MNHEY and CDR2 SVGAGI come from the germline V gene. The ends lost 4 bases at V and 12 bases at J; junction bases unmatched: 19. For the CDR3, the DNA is TGTGCCAGCAGTTCAACAGGGGGCGCCGAGGCGGGATATGGGCAGTTCTTC. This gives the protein CASSSTGGAEAGYGQFF.

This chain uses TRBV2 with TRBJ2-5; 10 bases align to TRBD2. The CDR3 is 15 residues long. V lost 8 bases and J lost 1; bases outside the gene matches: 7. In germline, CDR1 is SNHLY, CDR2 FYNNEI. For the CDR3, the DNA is TGTGCCAGCGAGGGGGTAGCGGGGGGCCAAGAGACCCAGTACTTC. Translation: CASEGVAGGQETQYF.

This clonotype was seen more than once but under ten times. CDR3 sequence reads: CASRFRGIGDTQYF. Written as DNA, the CDR3 is TGTGCCAGCCGATTTAGGGGGATTGGAGATACGCAGTATTTT. The rearrangement joins TRBV12-1 to TRBJ2-3; TRBD1, the table's D call, was not compared with the DNA. TRBV12-1 has pseudogene status. The CDR3 extends over 14 amino acids.

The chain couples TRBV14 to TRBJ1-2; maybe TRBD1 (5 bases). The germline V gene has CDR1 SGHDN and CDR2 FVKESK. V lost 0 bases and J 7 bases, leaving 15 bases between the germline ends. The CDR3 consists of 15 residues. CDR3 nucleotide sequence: TGTGCCAGCAGCCAAGACCTCCGAGACAGTTCTGGCTACACCTTC. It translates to CASSQDLRDSSGYTF.

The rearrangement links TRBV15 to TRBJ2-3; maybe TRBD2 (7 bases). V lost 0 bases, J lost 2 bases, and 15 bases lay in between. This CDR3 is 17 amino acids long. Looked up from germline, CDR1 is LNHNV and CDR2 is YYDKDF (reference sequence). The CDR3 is CATSRDRGAFPTDTQYF. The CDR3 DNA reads TGTGCCACCAGCAGAGATCGGGGGGCGTTCCCCACAGATACGCAGTATTTT.

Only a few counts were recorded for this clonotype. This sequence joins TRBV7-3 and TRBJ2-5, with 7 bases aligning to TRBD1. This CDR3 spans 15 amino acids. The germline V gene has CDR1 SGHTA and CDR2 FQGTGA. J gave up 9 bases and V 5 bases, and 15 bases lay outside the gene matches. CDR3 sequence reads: CASSVGGRDRGAQYF. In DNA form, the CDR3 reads TGTGCCAGCAGCGTAGGGGGCCGGGACCGTGGGGCCCAGTACTTC.

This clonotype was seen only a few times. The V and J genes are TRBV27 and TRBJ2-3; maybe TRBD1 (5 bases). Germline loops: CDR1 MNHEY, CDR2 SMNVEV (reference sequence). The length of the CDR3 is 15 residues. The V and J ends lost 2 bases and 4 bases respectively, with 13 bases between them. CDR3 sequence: CASSLGHLAADTQYF. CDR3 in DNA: TGTGCCAGCAGTTTAGGACACTTGGCGGCAGATACGCAGTATTTT.